Listed below are T cell receptor beta chains from one sample, sequenced in a study of T cell responses to AZD1222 COVID-19 vaccine. Clones were read by immunoSEQ multiplex PCR, and TCRdb kept only the in-frame ones, dropping some. The profile covers over 110,000 clones, with around 90% appearing a single time and 2.5% to 3.5% taken by the ten largest. The source was peripheral blood, collected on day 0 of AZD1222 vaccination. These receptors were taken from an adult in good health. The CDR3 runs from the conserved cysteine through the conserved F or W. A D gene is named only where the DNA matches it firmly. Not all rows give a size; the values are once, few, many and, for expanded clones, a class.

>-|TRBD1|TRBJ1-1|TRBV28
CASTDRGRWTEAFF
TGTGCCAGCACCGACAGGGGGCGATGGACTGAAGCTTTCTTT
>-|-|TRBJ1-2|TRBV28
CASSSTGRLGYTF
TGTGCCAGCAGTTCCACAGGGCGATTGGGCTACACCTTC
>-|TRBD1|TRBJ1-1|TRBV28
CASSGGDRATEAFF
TGTGCCAGCAGTGGGGGGGACAGGGCTACTGAAGCTTTCTTT
>-|-|TRBJ2-7|TRBV9
CASSVAAGGYSYEQYF
TGTGCCAGCAGCGTAGCGGCCGGGGGCTACTCCTACGAGCAGTACTTC
>-|-|TRBJ1-2|TRBV27
CASSSGTFYGYTF
TGTGCCAGCAGTTCCGGGACATTCTATGGCTACACCTTC
>-|-|TRBJ1-3|TRBV19
CASSTWNGPQNTIYF
TGTGCCAGTAGTACCTGGAATGGTCCGCAAAACACCATATATTTT
>-|TRBD2|TRBJ2-5|TRBV3-1/TRBV3-2
CASSQRTSGGDYF
TGTGCCAGCAGCCAACGAACTAGCGGGGGCGATTACTTC
>-|-|TRBJ1-6|TRBV4-3
CASSQERTVVGSPLHF
TGCGCCAGCAGCCAAGAAAGGACAGTCGTAGGGTCACCCCTCCACTTT
>-|-|TRBJ2-2|TRBV19
CASSLAANTGELFF
TGTGCCAGTAGTTTAGCGGCGAACACCGGGGAGCTGTTTTTT
>-|-|TRBJ2-1|TRBV5-4
CASSLAFGGVSYNEQFF
TGTGCCAGCAGCTTGGCTTTTGGGGGAGTCTCCTACAATGAGCAGTTCTTC
>-|-|TRBJ1-4|TRBV27
CASSTGSGGEKLFF
TGTGCCAGCAGTACAGGGTCTGGGGGTGAAAAACTGTTTTTT
>once|-|TRBJ1-5|TRBV19
CASSRYRGNQPQHF
TGTGCCAGTAGTAGATACAGGGGCAATCAGCCCCAGCATTTT
>-|TRBD1|TRBJ1-4|TRBV5-1
CASSQGGTNEKLFF
TGCGCCAGCAGCCAGGGGGGTACTAATGAAAAACTGTTTTTT
>-|-|TRBJ1-2|TRBV10-3
CAISELSGRKDGYTF
TGTGCCATCAGTGAGTTAAGTGGCAGAAAAGATGGCTACACCTTC
>few|-|TRBJ1-5|TRBV7-8
CASSWGFQPQHF
TGTGCCAGCAGCTGGGGATTTCAGCCCCAGCATTTT
>-|-|TRBJ1-1|TRBV7-2
CASSFSGNTEAFF
TGTGCCAGCAGCTTCAGCGGAAACACTGAAGCTTTCTTT
>-|-|TRBJ2-7|TRBV7-2
CASSSRTRRYEQYF
TGTGCCAGCAGCTCTCGGACCCGGAGGTACGAGCAGTACTTC
>-|-|TRBJ2-6|TRBV11-3
CASSLFSGANVLTF
TGTGCCAGCAGCCTCTTCTCTGGGGCCAACGTCCTGACTTTC
>-|-|TRBJ2-2|TRBV28
CASSFAGDPPTGELFF
TGTGCCAGCAGTTTTGCAGGGGACCCCCCGACCGGGGAGCTGTTTTTT
>-|-|TRBJ2-1|TRBV7-9
CASSSISEQFF
TGTGCCAGCAGTTCAATCAGTGAGCAGTTCTTC
>-|TRBD2|TRBJ2-1|TRBV7-9
CASSLALAGAHNEQFF
TGTGCCAGCAGCTTAGCGCTAGCGGGAGCCCACAATGAGCAGTTCTTC
>-|-|TRBJ2-5|TRBV27
CASSSDVTGVQETQYF
TGTGCCAGCAGCTCTGACGTTACGGGGGTCCAAGAGACCCAGTACTTC
>-|TRBD1|TRBJ1-4|TRBV18
CASSPGQGGAPNEKLFF
TGTGCCAGCTCCCCCGGCCAAGGGGGCGCACCTAATGAAAAACTGTTTTTT
>few|-|TRBJ2-3|TRBV9
CASSGPDRDTQYF
TGTGCCAGCAGCGGCCCCGATAGGGATACGCAGTATTTT